This T cell receptor beta chain was profiled in a study of shared clonotypes between healthy human individuals. CD45RO-negative, CCR7-selected cells formed the naive CD8 fraction, which excluded terminally differentiated effector memory CD45RA+ cells. Authors' data handling: Junction-only immunoSEQ sequences carried no quality scores, so filtering differed. Libraries were prepared by immunoSEQ multiplex PCR; TCRdb keeps only in-frame clonotypes and omits some of them. Clone size and V and J calls were adopted from that table, with D and trimming inferred from the DNA. The sample lists just over 2,000,000 clones; around 96% were seen once. Sequenced: naive CD8+ T cells sorted from blood. This TCR was sampled from a man between 18 and 29 years old in good health.

The CDR3: CASSHGQGAVQTQYF. DNA of the CDR3: TGCGCCAGCAGCCATGGACAGGGGGCTGTTCAGACCCAGTACTTC. The chain couples TRBV4-1 to TRBJ2-5; 11 bases are shared with TRBD1. The CDR3 consists of 15 residues. Germline V lookup: CDR1 MGHRA, CDR2 YSYEKL. V was clipped by 3 bases and J by 6 bases; unmatched bases: 6.